The present T cell receptor (beta chain) was sequenced within a study of blood T cell repertoires in COVID-19. The CDR3 sequence is 12 residues long. Germline V gene lookup returns CDR1 SQVTM and CDR2 ANQGSEA. Trimming pared 5 bases from V and 4 bases from J, leaving 12 bases between. TCRdb keeps only in-frame clones here, not all; method: immunoSEQ multiplex PCR. The sample has 40,000 to 55,000 clones; 70% to 90% are singletons. The TCR sequence derives from a man aged 65-85 years with active COVID-19. The sequenced sample consisted of peripheral blood. The chain carries TRBV29-1 and TRBJ2-7; D is uncertain. The CDR3 reads CSVSQNTYEQYF. The CDR3, as DNA: TGCAGCGTTAGTCAAAATACTTACGAGCAGTACTTC.